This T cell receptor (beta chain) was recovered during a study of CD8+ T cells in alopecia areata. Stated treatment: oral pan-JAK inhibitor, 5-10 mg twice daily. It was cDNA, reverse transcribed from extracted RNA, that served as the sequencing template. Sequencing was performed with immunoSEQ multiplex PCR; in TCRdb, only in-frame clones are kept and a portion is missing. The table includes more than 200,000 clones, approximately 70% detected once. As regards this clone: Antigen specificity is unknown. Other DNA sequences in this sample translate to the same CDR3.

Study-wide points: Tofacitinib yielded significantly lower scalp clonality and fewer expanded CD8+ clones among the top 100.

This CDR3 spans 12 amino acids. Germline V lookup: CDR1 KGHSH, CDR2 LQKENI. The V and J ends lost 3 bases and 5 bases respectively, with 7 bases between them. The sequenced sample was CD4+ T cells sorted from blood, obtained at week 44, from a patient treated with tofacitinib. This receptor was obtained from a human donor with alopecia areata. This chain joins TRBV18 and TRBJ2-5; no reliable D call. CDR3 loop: CASSPPGETQYF. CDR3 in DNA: TGTGCCAGCTCACCCCCTGGGGAGACCCAGTACTTC.